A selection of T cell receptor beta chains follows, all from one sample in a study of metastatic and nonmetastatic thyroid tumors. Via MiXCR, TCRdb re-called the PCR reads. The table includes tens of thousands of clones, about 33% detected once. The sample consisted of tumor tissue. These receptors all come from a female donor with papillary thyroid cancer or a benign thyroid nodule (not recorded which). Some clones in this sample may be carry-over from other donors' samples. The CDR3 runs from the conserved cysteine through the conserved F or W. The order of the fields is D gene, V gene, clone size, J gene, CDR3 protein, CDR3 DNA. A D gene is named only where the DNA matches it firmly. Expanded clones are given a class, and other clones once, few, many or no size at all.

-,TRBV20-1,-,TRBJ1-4,CSAKRSPNEKLFF,TGCAGTGCTAAACGAAGTCCCAATGAAAAACTGTTTTTT
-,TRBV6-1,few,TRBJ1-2,CASSLRARWDYGYTF,TGTGCCAGCAGTCTCCGGGCCCGGTGGGACTATGGCTACACCTTC
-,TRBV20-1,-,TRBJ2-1,CSARAPTVVSSYNEQFF,TGCAGTGCTAGAGCACCGACAGTTGTTAGCTCCTACAATGAGCAGTTCTTC
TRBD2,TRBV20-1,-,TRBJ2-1,CSARTSGTHNEQFF,TGCAGTGCTAGGACTAGCGGGACACACAATGAGCAGTTCTTC
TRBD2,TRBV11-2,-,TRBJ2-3,CASSSGLAVTDTQYF,TGTGCCAGCAGCTCTGGACTAGCGGTGACAGATACGCAGTATTTT
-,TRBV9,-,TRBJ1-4,CASSASTGTTNEKLFF,TGTGCCAGCAGCGCTTCTACAGGGACAACTAATGAAAAACTGTTTTTT
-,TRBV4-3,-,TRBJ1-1,CASSQELSTEAFF,TGCGCCAGCAGCCAAGAATTATCCACTGAAGCTTTCTTT
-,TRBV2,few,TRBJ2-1,CASTWSSSYNEQFF,TGTGCCAGCACGTGGAGCAGCTCCTACAATGAGCAGTTCTTC
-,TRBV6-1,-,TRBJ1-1,CASSSHADGNTEAFF,TGTGCCAGCAGTAGTCACGCCGACGGGAACACTGAAGCTTTCTTT
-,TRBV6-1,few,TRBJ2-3,CASNSDTGSDTQYF,TGTGCCAGCAATTCCGATACGGGGTCAGATACGCAGTATTTT
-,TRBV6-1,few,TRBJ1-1,CASRGVNTEAFF,TGTGCCAGCAGGGGCGTGAACACTGAAGCTTTCTTT
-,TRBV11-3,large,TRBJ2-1,CASSLGAAASSYNEQFF,TGTGCCAGCAGCTTAGGAGCGGCGGCGAGCTCCTACAATGAGCAGTTCTTC
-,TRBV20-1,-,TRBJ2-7,CSARDYEQYF,TGCAGTGCTCGTGACTACGAGCAGTACTTC
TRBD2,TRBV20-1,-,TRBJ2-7,CSATPTSPRNYEQYF,TGCAGTGCTACTCCGACTAGCCCCAGAAACTACGAGCAGTACTTC
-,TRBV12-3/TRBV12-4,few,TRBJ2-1,CASSYPGGNRFF,TGTGCCAGCAGTTACCCCGGGGGCAATCGGTTCTTC
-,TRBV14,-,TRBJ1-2,CASSADVGRANYGYTF,TGTGCCAGCAGCGCGGACGTAGGCCGAGCTAACTATGGCTACACCTTC
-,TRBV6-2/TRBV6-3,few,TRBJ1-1,CASRDWRRGVNTEAFF,TGTGCCAGCAGGGATTGGAGGAGAGGGGTGAACACTGAAGCTTTCTTT
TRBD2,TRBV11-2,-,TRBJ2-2,CASSSPWASGVLGELFF,TGTGCCAGCAGCTCCCCGTGGGCTAGCGGGGTTCTCGGGGAGCTGTTTTTT
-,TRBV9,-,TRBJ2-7,CASSVGGLAGEQYF,TGTGCCAGCAGCGTAGGGGGGCTAGCAGGCGAGCAGTACTTC
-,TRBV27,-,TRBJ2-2,CASSLGGTNTGELFF,TGTGCCAGCAGTTTAGGGGGCACGAACACCGGGGAGCTGTTTTTT
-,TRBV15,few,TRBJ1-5,CATSSTGREPQHF,TGTGCCACCAGCAGCACGGGAAGGGAGCCCCAGCATTTT
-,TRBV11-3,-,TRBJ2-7,CASSSRDVSYEQYF,TGTGCCAGCAGCTCCCGGGACGTCTCCTACGAGCAGTACTTC
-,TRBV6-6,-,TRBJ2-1,CASSYRDRDEQFF,TGTGCCAGCAGTTACAGAGACCGAGATGAGCAGTTCTTC
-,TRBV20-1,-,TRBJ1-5,CSARAGGQCNQPQHF,TGCAGTGCTAGAGCCGGAGGACAGTGCAATCAGCCCCAGCATTTT
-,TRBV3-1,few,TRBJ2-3,CASSLYRDTQYF,TGTGCCAGCAGCTTATACAGGGATACGCAGTATTTT
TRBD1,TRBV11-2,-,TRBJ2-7,CASSPGTGGSLYF,TGTGCCAGCAGTCCCGGGACAGGGGGGTCGCTGTACTTC
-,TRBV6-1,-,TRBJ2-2,CASRDDFATGELFF,TGTGCCAGCAGGGATGATTTCGCCACCGGTGAGCTGTTTTTT
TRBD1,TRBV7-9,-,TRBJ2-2,CASSPQTGSTGELFF,TGTGCCAGTAGCCCCCAGACAGGGTCCACCGGGGAGCTGTTTTTT
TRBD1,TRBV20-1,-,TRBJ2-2,CSARDVRDRVTGELLF,TGCAGTGCTAGAGACGTCCGGGACAGGGTCACCGGGGAGCTGCTTTTT
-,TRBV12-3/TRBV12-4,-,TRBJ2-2,CASSLAQGAGELFF,TGTGCCAGCAGTTTAGCGCAAGGGGCCGGGGAGCTGTTTTTT
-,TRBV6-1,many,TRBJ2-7,CASTSRWGQERPYEQYF,TGTGCCAGCACCTCCCGATGGGGTCAGGAGAGGCCTTACGAGCAGTACTTC
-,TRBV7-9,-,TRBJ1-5,CASSIQGGSNQPQHF,TGTGCCAGCAGCATACAGGGTGGAAGCAATCAGCCCCAGCATTTT
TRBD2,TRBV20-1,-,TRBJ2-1,CSARDGLAGGWTYNEQFF,TGCAGTGCTAGAGATGGACTAGCGGGAGGGTGGACCTACAATGAGCAGTTCTTC
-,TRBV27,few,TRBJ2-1,CASSLRNEQFF,TGTGCCAGCAGTTTGCGGAATGAGCAGTTCTTC
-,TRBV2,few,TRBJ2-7,CASSNYEQYF,TGTGCCAGCAGTAACTACGAGCAGTACTTC
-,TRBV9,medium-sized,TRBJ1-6,CASKGDNSPLHF,TGTGCCAGCAAAGGGGATAATTCACCCCTCCACTTT
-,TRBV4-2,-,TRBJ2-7,CASSQEGGTNFEQYF,TGTGCCAGCAGCCAAGAGGGCGGGACGAATTTCGAGCAGTACTTC
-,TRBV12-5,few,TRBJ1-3,CASASEGNTIYF,TGTGCTAGTGCTTCAGAGGGAAACACCATATATTTT
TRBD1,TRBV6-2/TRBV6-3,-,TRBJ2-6,CASSPGGVANVLTF,TGTGCCAGCAGTCCAGGGGGTGTGGCCAACGTCCTGACTTTC
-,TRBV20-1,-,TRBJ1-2,CSAAGNREDYTF,TGCAGTGCTGCGGGAAACAGAGAGGACTACACCTTC
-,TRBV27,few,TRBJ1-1,CASSLQGRNTEAFF,TGTGCCAGCAGTTTACAGGGACGGAACACTGAAGCTTTCTTT
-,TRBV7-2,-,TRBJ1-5,CASSLDNKGPQHF,TGTGCCAGCAGCTTAGACAACAAAGGGCCCCAGCATTTT
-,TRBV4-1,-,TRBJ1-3,CASSQAQGALVSGNTIYF,TGCGCCAGCAGCCAAGCGCAAGGGGCTCTCGTCTCTGGAAACACCATATATTTT
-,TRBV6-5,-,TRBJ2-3,CASSYGSGVTDTQYF,TGTGCCAGCAGTTACGGGTCAGGGGTCACAGATACGCAGTATTTT
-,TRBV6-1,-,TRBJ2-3,CASSEGSGSTVDTQYF,TGTGCCAGCAGTGAAGGTAGTGGGAGTACTGTAGATACGCAGTATTTT
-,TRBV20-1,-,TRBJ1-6,CSASRGKYSPLHF,TGCAGTGCTAGTCGGGGGAAATATTCACCCCTCCACTTT